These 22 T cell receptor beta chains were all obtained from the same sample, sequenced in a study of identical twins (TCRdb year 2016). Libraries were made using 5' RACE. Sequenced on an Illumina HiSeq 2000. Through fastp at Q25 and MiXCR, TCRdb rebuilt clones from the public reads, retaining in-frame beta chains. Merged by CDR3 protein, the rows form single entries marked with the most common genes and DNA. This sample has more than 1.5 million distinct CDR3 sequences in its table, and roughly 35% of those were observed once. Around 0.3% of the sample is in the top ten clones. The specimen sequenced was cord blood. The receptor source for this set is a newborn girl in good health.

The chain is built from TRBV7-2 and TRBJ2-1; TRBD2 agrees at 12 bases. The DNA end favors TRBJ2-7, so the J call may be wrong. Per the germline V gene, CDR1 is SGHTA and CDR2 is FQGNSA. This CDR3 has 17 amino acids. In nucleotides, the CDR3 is TGTGCCAGCAGCGCCGGAATACTAGCGGGAGGTAACAATGAGCAGTACTTC. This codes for CASSAGILAGGNNEQYF.

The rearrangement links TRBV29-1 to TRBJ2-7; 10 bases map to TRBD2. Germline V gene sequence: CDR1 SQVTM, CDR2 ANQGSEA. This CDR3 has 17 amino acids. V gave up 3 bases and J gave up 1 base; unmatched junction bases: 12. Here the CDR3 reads CSVEVGASGGPSYEQYF. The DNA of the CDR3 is TGCAGCGTTGAGGTCGGGGCTAGCGGGGGACCATCCTACGAGCAGTACTTC.

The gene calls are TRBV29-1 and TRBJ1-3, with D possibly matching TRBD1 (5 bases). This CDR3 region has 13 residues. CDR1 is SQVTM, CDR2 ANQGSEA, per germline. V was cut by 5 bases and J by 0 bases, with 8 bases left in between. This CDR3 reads CSVKGFSGNTIYF. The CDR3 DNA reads TGCAGCGTTAAGGGGTTCTCTGGAAACACCATATATTTT.

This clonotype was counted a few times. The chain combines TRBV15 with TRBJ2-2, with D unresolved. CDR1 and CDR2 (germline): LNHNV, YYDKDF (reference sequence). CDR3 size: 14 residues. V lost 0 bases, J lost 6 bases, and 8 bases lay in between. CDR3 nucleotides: TGTGCCACCAGCAGAGATTCAGTCCCCGGGGAGCTGTTTTTT. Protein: CATSRDSVPGELFF.

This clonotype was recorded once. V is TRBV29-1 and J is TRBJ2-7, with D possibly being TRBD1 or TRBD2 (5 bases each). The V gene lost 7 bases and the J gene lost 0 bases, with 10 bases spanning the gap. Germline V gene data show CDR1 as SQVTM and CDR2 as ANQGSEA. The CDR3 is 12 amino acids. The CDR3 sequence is CSDAGGSYEQYF. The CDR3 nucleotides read TGCAGCGATGCTGGGGGCTCCTACGAGCAGTACTTC.

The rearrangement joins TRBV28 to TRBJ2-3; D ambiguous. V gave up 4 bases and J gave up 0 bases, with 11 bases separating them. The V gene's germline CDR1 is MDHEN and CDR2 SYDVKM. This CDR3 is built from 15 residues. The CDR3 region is CASSSPEASTDTQYF. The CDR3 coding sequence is TGTGCCAGCAGTTCCCCTGAGGCTAGCACAGATACGCAGTATTTT.

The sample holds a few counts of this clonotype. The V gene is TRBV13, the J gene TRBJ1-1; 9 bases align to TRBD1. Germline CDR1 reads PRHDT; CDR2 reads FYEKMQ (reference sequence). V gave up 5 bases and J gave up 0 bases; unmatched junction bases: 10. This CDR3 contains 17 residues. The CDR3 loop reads CASSRTGDFPMNTEAFF. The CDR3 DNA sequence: TGTGCCAGCAGCAGGACAGGGGACTTTCCCATGAACACTGAAGCTTTCTTT.

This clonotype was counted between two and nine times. CDR3 sequence (DNA): TGTGCCAGCAGCCCCCTCGGGACAGGGAGGAACACTGAAGCTTTCTTT. It specifies CASSPLGTGRNTEAFF. The chain combines TRBV5-6 with TRBJ1-1; 9 bases are shared with TRBD1. CDR1 and CDR2 from the germline V gene are SGHDT and YYEEEE. V lost 4 bases, J lost 1 base, and 8 bases stayed unmatched. The CDR3 has 16 amino acids.

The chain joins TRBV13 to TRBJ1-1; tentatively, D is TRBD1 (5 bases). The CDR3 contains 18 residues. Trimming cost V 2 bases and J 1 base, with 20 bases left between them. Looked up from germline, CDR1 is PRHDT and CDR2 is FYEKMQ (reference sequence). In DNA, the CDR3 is TGTGCCAGCAGCTTAACTGCGGCGGGGGTTGGGGGGAACACTGAAGCTTTCTTT. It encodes CASSLTAAGVGGNTEAFF. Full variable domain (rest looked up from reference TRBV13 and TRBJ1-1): AAGVIQSPRHLIKEKRETATLKCYPIPRHDTVYWYQQGPGQDPQFLISFYEKMQSDKGSIPDRFSAQQFSDYHSELNMSSLELGDSALYFCASSLTAAGVGGNTEAFFGQGTRLTVV.

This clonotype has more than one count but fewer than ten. Written as DNA, the CDR3 is TGTGCCAGCAGTTTGGACAGGTGGTATGGCTACACCTTC. Translation gives CASSLDRWYGYTF. This chain connects TRBV27 to TRBJ1-2, with 7 bases fitting TRBD1. The junction had 3 bases not matched to a gene; V was cut back by 3 bases and J by 5 bases. The CDR3 loop spans 13 amino acids. Germline CDR1 reads MNHEY; CDR2 reads SMNVEV (reference sequence).

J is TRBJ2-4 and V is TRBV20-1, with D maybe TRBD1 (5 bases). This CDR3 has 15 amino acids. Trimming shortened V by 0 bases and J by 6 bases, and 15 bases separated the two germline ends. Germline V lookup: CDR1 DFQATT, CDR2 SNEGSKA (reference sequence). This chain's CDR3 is CSARDLRGPVNIQYF. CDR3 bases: TGCAGTGCTAGAGATCTAAGGGGTCCCGTAAACATTCAGTACTTC.

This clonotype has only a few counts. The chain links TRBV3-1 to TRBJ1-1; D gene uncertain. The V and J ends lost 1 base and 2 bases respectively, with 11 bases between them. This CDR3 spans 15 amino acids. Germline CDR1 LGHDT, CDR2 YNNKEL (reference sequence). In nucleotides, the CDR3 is TGTGCCAGCAGCCAAGCCGCCATAGTAAACACTGAAGCTTTCTTT. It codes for CASSQAAIVNTEAFF.

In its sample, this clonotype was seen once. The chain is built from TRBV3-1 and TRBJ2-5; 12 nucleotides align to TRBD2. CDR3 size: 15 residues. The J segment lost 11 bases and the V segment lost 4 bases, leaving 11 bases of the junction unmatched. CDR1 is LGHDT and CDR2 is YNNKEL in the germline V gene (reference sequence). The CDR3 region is CASSRTSGTHNEQYF. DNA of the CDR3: TGTGCCAGCAGCCGGACTAGCGGGACCCACAATGAGCAGTACTTC.

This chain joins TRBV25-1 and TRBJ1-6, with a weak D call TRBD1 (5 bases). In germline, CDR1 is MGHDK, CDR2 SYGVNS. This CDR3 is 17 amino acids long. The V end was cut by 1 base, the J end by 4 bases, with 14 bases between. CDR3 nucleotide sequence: TGTGCCAGCAGTGAATTTGGGACCCGAGGGTATAATTCACCCCTCCACTTT. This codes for CASSEFGTRGYNSPLHF.

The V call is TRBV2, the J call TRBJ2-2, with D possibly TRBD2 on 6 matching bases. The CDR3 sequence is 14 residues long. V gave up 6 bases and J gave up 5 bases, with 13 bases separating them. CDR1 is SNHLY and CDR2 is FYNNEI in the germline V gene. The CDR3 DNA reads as TGTGCCAGCAGACTCGAAGGAGGGACCGGGGAGCTGTTTTTT. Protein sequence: CASRLEGGTGELFF.

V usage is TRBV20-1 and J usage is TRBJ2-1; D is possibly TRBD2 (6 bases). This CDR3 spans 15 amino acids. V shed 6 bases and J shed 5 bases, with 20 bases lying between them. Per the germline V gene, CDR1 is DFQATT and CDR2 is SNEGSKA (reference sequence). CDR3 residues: CSASGRRRVNNEQFF. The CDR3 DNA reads TGCAGTGCCTCGGGTAGAAGGAGGGTAAACAATGAGCAGTTCTTC.

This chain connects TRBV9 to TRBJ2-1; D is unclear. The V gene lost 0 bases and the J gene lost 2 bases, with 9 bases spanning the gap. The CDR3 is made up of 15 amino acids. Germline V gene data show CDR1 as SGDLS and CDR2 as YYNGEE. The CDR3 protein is CASSVAAPAYNEQFF. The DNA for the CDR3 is TGTGCCAGCAGCGTAGCGGCGCCCGCCTACAATGAGCAGTTCTTC.

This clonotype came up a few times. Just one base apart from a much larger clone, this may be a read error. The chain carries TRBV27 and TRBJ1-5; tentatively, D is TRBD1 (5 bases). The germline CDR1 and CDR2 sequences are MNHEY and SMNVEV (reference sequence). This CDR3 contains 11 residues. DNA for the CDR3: TGTGCCAGCGGGGGAAATCGGCCCCAGCATTTT. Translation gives CASGGNRPQHF.

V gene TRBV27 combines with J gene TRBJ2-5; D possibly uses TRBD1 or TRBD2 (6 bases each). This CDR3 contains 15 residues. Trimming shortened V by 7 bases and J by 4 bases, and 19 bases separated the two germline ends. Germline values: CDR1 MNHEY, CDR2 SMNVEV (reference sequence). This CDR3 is CASKPYRGAAETQYF. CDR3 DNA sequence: TGTGCCAGCAAACCCTATAGGGGGGCTGCAGAGACCCAGTACTTC.

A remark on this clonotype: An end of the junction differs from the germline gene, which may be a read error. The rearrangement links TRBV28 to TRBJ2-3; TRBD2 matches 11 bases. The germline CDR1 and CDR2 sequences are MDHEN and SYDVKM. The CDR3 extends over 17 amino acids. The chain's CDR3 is CASSLSQLAGEGDTQYF. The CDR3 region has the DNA TGTGCCAGCAGCTTATCCCAACTAGCGGGAGAAGGAGATACGCAGTATTTT.

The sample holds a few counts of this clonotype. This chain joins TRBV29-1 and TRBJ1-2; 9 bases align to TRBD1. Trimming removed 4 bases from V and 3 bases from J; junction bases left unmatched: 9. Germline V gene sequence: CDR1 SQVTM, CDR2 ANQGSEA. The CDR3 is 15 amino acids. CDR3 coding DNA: TGCAGCGTTGCTAACAGGGGGCGCCTGGACTATGGCTACACCTTC. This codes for CSVANRGRLDYGYTF.

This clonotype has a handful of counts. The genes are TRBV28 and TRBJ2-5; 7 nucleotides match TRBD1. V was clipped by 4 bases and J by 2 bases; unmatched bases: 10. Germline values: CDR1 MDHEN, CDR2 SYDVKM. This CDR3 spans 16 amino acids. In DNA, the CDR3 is TGTGCCAGCAGTTCACCGGGCAGGGGGAATCAAGAGACCCAGTACTTC. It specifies CASSSPGRGNQETQYF.